This is a list of T cell receptor beta chains from one sample in a study of PD-1 blockade in classical Hodgkin lymphoma. The data were produced by immunoSEQ multiplex PCR, yet TCRdb's version contains in-frame clones alone and is incomplete. The table records about 54,000 clones, approximately 89% of them present only once. The source material was peripheral blood mononuclear cells (PBMCs), sampled before the second cycle of nivolumab. Every receptor here comes from a human donor with classical Hodgkin lymphoma. Both conserved end residues are part of each CDR3. Each record gives: J gene, V gene, clone size, D gene, CDR3 DNA, CDR3 protein. A D gene is named only where the DNA matches it firmly. Clone size, where shown, is once, few, many, or a class for clones that have expanded.

TRBJ2-2 TRBV7-3 - - TGTGCCAGCAGCTTAAAGGCTCAAACCGGGGAGCTGTTTTTT CASSLKAQTGELFF
TRBJ1-4 TRBV27 - - TGTGCCAGCAGCCCCGGGACGGCGAATGAAAAACTGTTTTTT CASSPGTANEKLFF
TRBJ1-2 TRBV6-5 - TRBD1 TGTGCCAGCAGTAGACAGGGGGCACTTTATGGCTACACCTTC CASSRQGALYGYTF
TRBJ1-4 TRBV29-1 - - TGCAGCGTACAAAAGGGTGTTGGGGAAAAACTGTTTTTT CSVQKGVGEKLFF
TRBJ1-2 TRBV28 - - TGTGCCAGCAGGGACGGGGGCTATGGCTACACCTTC CASRDGGYGYTF
TRBJ2-7 TRBV7-3 - - TGTGCCAGCAGCGTCACTCCCACCTACGAGCAGTACTTC CASSVTPTYEQYF
TRBJ2-1 TRBV7-6 - TRBD1 TGTGCCAGCAGCGCAGAGACAGGGTTAAGGAATGAGCAGTTCTTC CASSAETGLRNEQFF
TRBJ2-1 TRBV5-1 once - TGCGCCAGCAGCTTAACAGAGCCGGGTGGGAATGAGCAGTTCTTC CASSLTEPGGNEQFF
TRBJ2-2 TRBV4-3 - TRBD2 TGCGCCAGCAGCCAAGATCGTATGGTAGCGGGAGTTAACACCGGGGAGCTGTTTTTT CASSQDRMVAGVNTGELFF
TRBJ2-1 TRBV19 once - TGTGCCAGTATGGGAAATGAGCAGTTCTTC CASMGNEQFF
TRBJ2-2 TRBV7-3 once - TGTGCCAGCAGCCCCCTACTGAGGGGGGAGCTGTTTTTT CASSPLLRGELFF
TRBJ2-7 TRBV6-5 - - TGTGCCAGCAGTTACGAGGCCAGGTCCTACGAGCAGTACTTC CASSYEARSYEQYF
TRBJ1-5 TRBV27 - TRBD1 TGTGCCAGCAGTCCCGGGACAGGAGATAGCAATCAGCCCCAGCATTTT CASSPGTGDSNQPQHF
TRBJ2-7 TRBV7-9 - - TGTGCCAGCGGCCGGGACGCCCTTTACGAGCAGTACTTC CASGRDALYEQYF
TRBJ1-5 TRBV28 once TRBD1 TGTGCCAGCAGTCGCGGTCAGGGGGGCTCGTCCCAGCATTTT CASSRGQGGSSQHF
TRBJ1-5 TRBV15 - TRBD1 TGTGCCACCAGCGGGGACAGGCTGAGCAATCAGCCCCAGCATTTT CATSGDRLSNQPQHF
TRBJ1-1 TRBV7-8 once - TGTGCCAGCAGCCCCGGAGTCTACACTGAAGCTTTCTTT CASSPGVYTEAFF
TRBJ1-3 TRBV27 - - TGTGCCAGCAGTTTACGAGGACCGAACTCTGGAAACACCATATATTTT CASSLRGPNSGNTIYF
TRBJ1-2 TRBV27 - - TGTGCCAGCGGGGGTCTTCCTCGGGGTCATGTCTATGGCTACACCTTC CASGGLPRGHVYGYTF
TRBJ2-5 TRBV2 - - TGTGCCAGCAGTGGACAAGTTCAAGAGACCCAGTACTTC CASSGQVQETQYF
TRBJ2-3 TRBV5-1 - TRBD1 TGCGCCAGCAGCTTGGGACAGGGGCGAGATACGCAGTATTTT CASSLGQGRDTQYF
TRBJ2-7 TRBV27 - - TGTGCCAGCAGTTTGAGCAACGGCGAGCAGTACTTC CASSLSNGEQYF
TRBJ2-7 TRBV4-2 - TRBD2 TGTGCCAGCAGCCAAGTGGTTAGCGGGAGCTACGAGCAGTACTTC CASSQVVSGSYEQYF
TRBJ1-6 TRBV2 - - TGTGCCAGCAGAGATAGGAGCTCCTATAATTCACCCCTCCACTTT CASRDRSSYNSPLHF
TRBJ1-3 TRBV30 - - TGTGCCTGGATTGGGGGGGACTGGAGGTTAGGTGGAAACACCATATATTTT CAWIGGDWRLGGNTIYF
TRBJ1-5 TRBV19 - - TGTGCCAGTACCGTGGAGCAGGGACGCAATCAGCCCCAGCATTTT CASTVEQGRNQPQHF
TRBJ2-7 TRBV27 - - TGTGCCAGCAGTCAGGGGGGGACATTCGCCTACGAGCAGTACTTC CASSQGGTFAYEQYF
TRBJ1-4 TRBV7-2 - - TGTGCCAGCAGCTTGGCGGGGGGGAATAATGAAAAACTGTTTTTT CASSLAGGNNEKLFF
TRBJ1-2 TRBV6-5 - - TGTGCCAGCAGTTACGGGGAAGACTATGGCTACACCTTC CASSYGEDYGYTF
TRBJ1-2 TRBV27 once - TGTGCCAGCAGTTTTTCCGGGACACCAAACTATGGCTACACCTTC CASSFSGTPNYGYTF
TRBJ2-5 TRBV5-1 - TRBD1 TGCGCCAGCAGCTTGGGGGGGACAGCCGAAGAGACCCAGTACTTC CASSLGGTAEETQYF
TRBJ2-7 TRBV2 - TRBD1 TGTGCCAGCACCCAGGGACAGGGGATCTCCTACGAGCAGTACTTC CASTQGQGISYEQYF
TRBJ2-7 TRBV15 - TRBD2 TGTGCCACCAGCCACACCGGGGGGTGGCAGTACTTC CATSHTGGWQYF
TRBJ2-1 TRBV27 - - TGTGCCAGCAGTTCTGGAGGCCTAAATAATGAGCAGTTCTTC CASSSGGLNNEQFF
TRBJ2-5 TRBV7-3 - - TGTGCCAGCAGCCCCGGGTGGGGCGTATGGGAGACCCAGTACTTC CASSPGWGVWETQYF
TRBJ2-5 TRBV9 - - TGTGCCAGCAGCGTAGTGGGGGGTGGTGAGACCCAGTACTTC CASSVVGGGETQYF
TRBJ1-1 TRBV18 - - TGTGCCAGCTCACTTCCCGACACTGAAGCTTTCTTT CASSLPDTEAFF
TRBJ1-1 TRBV5-1 - - TGCGCCAGCAGCTTGTCGTCCGCGATGTTTTCTGAAGCTTTCTTT CASSLSSAMFSEAFF
TRBJ2-7 TRBV9 - - TGTGCCAGCAGCGTAGGTCTAGGGGGGAACGAGCAGTACTTC CASSVGLGGNEQYF
TRBJ1-1 TRBV6-1 once TRBD1 TGTGCCAGCAGTGGCCCTCAGGGGGCAGGGACTGAAGCTTTCTTT CASSGPQGAGTEAFF
TRBJ2-7 TRBV19 - - TGTGCCAGTAGTATAGCCAGGGACTACGAGCAGTACTTC CASSIARDYEQYF
TRBJ1-1 TRBV25-1 - TRBD1 TGTGCCAGCAGTGGCTACAGGGGAGAATCTGAAGCTTTCTTT CASSGYRGESEAFF
TRBJ1-2 TRBV9 - - TGTGCCAGCAGCGTAGGAGGGGCGCCCCTATATGGCTACACCTTC CASSVGGAPLYGYTF
TRBJ1-1 TRBV5-1 - - TGCGCCAGCAGCTTGAGTGGGCCAAAGAACACTGAAGCTTTCTTT CASSLSGPKNTEAFF
TRBJ2-4 TRBV19 - - TGTGCCAGTAGTTGGGGGGCGGGCTGGAACATTCAGTACTTC CASSWGAGWNIQYF
TRBJ2-7 TRBV18 - TRBD1 TGTGCCAGCTCACCGGGACAGGAGCATGGCGAGCAGTACTTC CASSPGQEHGEQYF
TRBJ2-1 TRBV15 - TRBD2 TGTGCCACCAGCCCAAGTCCCCCTAGCGGCTACAATGAGCAGTTCTTC CATSPSPPSGYNEQFF